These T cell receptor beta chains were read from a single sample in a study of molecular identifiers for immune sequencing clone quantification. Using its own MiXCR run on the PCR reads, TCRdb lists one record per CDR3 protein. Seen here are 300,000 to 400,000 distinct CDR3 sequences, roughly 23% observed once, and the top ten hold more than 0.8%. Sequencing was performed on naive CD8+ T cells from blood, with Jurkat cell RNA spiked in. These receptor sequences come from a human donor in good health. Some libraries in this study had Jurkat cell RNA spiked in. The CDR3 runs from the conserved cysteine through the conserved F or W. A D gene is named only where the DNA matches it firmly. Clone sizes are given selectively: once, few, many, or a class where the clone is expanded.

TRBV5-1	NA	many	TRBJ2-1	TGCGCCAGCAGCGACGGGTCGCACAATGAGCAGTTCTTC	CASSDGSHNEQFF
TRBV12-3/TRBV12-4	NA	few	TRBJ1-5	TGTGCCAGCAGTTGGCACGTCGGGCGGATTCAGCCCCAGCATTTT	CASSWHVGRIQPQHF
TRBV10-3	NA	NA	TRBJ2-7	TGTGCCATCAGTGAGTACGCCAACTACGAGCAGTACTTC	CAISEYANYEQYF
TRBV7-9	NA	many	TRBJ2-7	TGTGCCAGCAGCTTAAGGGTCGCCGAGCAGTACTTC	CASSLRVAEQYF
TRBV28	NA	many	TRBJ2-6	TGTGCCAGCAGCAAGACAGAAGACTCTGGGGCCAACGTCCTGACTTTC	CASSKTEDSGANVLTF
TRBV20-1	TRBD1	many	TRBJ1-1	TGCAGTGCTAGCCCCGACAGGGGGGAGAACGCTGAAGCTTTCTTT	CSASPDRGENAEAFF
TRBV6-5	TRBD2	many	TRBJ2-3	TGTGCCAGCAGCCCCAGCGGGGTTAACACAGATACGCAGTATTTT	CASSPSGVNTDTQYF
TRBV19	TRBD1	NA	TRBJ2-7	TGTGCCAGTAGTGCGGGCCCCCGGGACAGGTATCTATACGAGCAGTACTTC	CASSAGPRDRYLYEQYF
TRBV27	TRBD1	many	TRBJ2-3	TGTGCCAGCAGTCTCGGACAGGGGCCCACAGATACGCAGTATTTT	CASSLGQGPTDTQYF
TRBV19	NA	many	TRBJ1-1	TGTGCCAGTAGTATAGGCTCGAGGGGCAGGACTGAAGCTTTCTTT	CASSIGSRGRTEAFF
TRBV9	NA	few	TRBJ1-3	TGTGCCAGCAGCGGACAAGACTCTGGAAACACCATATATTTT	CASSGQDSGNTIYF
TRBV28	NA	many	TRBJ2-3	TGTGCCAGCAGCACAAAAATCCTGGGAGGAACTCATAGCACAGATACGCAGTATTTT	CASSTKILGGTHSTDTQYF
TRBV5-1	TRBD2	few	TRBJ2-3	TGCGCCAGCAGCTTGGCCGGGTTGGGACTAACTATAGATACGCAGTATTTT	CASSLAGLGLTIDTQYF
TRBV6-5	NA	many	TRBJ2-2	TGTGCCAGCAGCCACCCTCGGGAGACCGGGGAGCTGTTTTTT	CASSHPRETGELFF
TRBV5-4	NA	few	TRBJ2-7	TGTGCCAGCAGCTACGGGACCCCAAGCGAGCAGTACTTC	CASSYGTPSEQYF
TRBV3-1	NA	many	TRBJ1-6	TGTGCCAGCAGCCACGAACAGGGCTGGAATTCACCCCTCCACTTT	CASSHEQGWNSPLHF
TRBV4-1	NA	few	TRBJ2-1	TGCGCCAGCAGCCAAAAAGACCCGAACGTTTTGAGCGCGACCTACAATGAGCAGTTCTTC	CASSQKDPNVLSATYNEQFF
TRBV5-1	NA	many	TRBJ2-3	TGCGCCAGCGCGGAGGAGGGAGCGAGGGTAGATACGCAGTATTTT	CASAEEGARVDTQYF
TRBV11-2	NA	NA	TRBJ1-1	TGTGCCAGCAGAGGGACACCTAACACTGAAGCTTTCTTT	CASRGTPNTEAFF
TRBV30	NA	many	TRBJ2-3	TGTGCCTGGAGTGTAAACAGGGAGGCAGATACGCAGTATTTT	CAWSVNREADTQYF
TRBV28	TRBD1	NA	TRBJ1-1	TGTGCCAGCAGTGAGAGACAGGGGGCTTACACTGAAGCTTTCTTT	CASSERQGAYTEAFF
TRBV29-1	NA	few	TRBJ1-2	TGCAGCGTTGCGGGCAGGCCCTATGGCTACACCTTC	CSVAGRPYGYTF
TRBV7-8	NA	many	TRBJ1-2	TGTGCCAGCAGCTTCGGGGAGTCTAGTATCTATGGCTACACCTTC	CASSFGESSIYGYTF
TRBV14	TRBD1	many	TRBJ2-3	TGTGCCAGCAGCCAAACCACGACAGGGGATACGCAGTATTTT	CASSQTTTGDTQYF
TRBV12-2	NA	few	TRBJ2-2	TGTGCAAGTCGCTTAGATGAGGGGGCGCTCGACACCGGGGAGCTGTTTTTT	CASRLDEGALDTGELFF
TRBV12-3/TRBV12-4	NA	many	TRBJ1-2	TGTGCCAGCAGTTTAGAACTCCTTGGCTACACCTTC	CASSLELLGYTF
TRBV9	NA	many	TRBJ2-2	TGTGCCAGCAGCGTAGAGTCCACCGGGGAGCTGTTTTTT	CASSVESTGELFF
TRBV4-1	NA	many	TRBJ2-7	TGCGCCAGCAGCACCTCTGACGAGCAGTACTTC	CASSTSDEQYF
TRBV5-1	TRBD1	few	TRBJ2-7	TGCGCCAGCAGCTGGACAGGGGGTAACACCTACGAGCAGTACTTC	CASSWTGGNTYEQYF
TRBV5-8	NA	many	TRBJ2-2	TGTGCCAGCAGCTTCCCCCGAGGGCTACTTGAGACCGGGGAGCTGTTTTTT	CASSFPRGLLETGELFF
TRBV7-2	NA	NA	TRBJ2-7	TGTGCCAGCAGCCATAGCTCCTACAAGCAGTACTTC	CASSHSSYKQYF
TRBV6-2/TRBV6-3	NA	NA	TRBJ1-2	TGTGCCAGCAGTTCGGCGGGACGTACGCTATGGGGCTACACCTTC	CASSSAGRTLWGYTF
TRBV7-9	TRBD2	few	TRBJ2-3	TGTGCCAGCAGCTCGACCCTAGCGGGGGCCGGAACTAGCACAGATACGCAGTATTTT	CASSSTLAGAGTSTDTQYF
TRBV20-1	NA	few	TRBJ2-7	TGCAGTGCTCGATCCCCCCGTGACAGAAGCTCCTACGAGCAGTACTTC	CSARSPRDRSSYEQYF
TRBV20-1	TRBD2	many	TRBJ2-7	TGCAGTGCCTCGGGAGGAGGGACCGAGCAGTACTTC	CSASGGGTEQYF
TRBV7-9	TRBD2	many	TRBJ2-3	TGTGCCAGCAGCGCAGTCGCTAGCGGGAGTTCAGATACGCAGTATTTT	CASSAVASGSSDTQYF
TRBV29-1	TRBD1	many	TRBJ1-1	TGCAGCAGTGGACAGGGGTTATACGCTTTCTTT	CSSGQGLYAFF
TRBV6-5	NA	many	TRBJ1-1	TGTGCCAGTACAATTGGGGCCGGCACTGAAGCTTTCTTT	CASTIGAGTEAFF
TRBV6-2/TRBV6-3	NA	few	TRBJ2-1	TGTGCCAGCAGCCTATACAGGCCCTCGGAGCAGTTCTTC	CASSLYRPSEQFF
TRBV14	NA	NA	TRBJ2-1	TGTGCCAGCAGCCAATCCGGGCCGCGGGATGAGCAGTTCTTC	CASSQSGPRDEQFF
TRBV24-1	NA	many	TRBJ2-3	TGTGCCACCAGTGATTTCAGGGGCGGCGCAGATACGCAGTATTTT	CATSDFRGGADTQYF
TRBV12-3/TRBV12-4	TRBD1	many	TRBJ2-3	TGTGCCAGCAGTTCCAACGCGTGGGCCCCCGGACAGGGTATCGCAGATACGCAGTATTTT	CASSSNAWAPGQGIADTQYF
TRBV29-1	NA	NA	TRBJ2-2	TGCAGCGTTGGCGGGGAGTTCACCACCGGGGAGCTGTTTTTT	CSVGGEFTTGELFF
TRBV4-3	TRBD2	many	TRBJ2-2	TGCGCCAGCAGCCAAGGCTTCCTAGCGGGAGGGCTGTACACCGGGGAGCTGTTTTTT	CASSQGFLAGGLYTGELFF
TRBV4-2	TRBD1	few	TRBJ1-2	TGTGCCAGCAGCCTAGGACAGGGGGCTGGTAGCTACACCTTC	CASSLGQGAGSYTF
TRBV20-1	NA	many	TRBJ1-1	TGCAGTGCTAGAGAATCCTTACCTAACACTGAAGCTTTCTTT	CSARESLPNTEAFF
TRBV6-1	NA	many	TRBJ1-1	TGTGCCAGCAGTGAAGCGGGGCCGGCTTTCTTT	CASSEAGPAFF
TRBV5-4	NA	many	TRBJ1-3	TGTGCCAGCACCTGGCGGGGCGGTCCGAACTCTGGAAACACCATATATTTT	CASTWRGGPNSGNTIYF
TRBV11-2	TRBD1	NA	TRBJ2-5	TGTGCCAGCAGCAAGGACAGGGGGTCAGGGGAGACCCAGTACTTC	CASSKDRGSGETQYF
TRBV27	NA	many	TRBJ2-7	TGTGCCAGCAGTTTAACGGCAGGGAGCTCCTACGAGCAGTACTTC	CASSLTAGSSYEQYF
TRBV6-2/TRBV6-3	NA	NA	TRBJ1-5	TGTGCCAGCAGTTACTCGTGGGGGGATCAGCCCCAGCATTTT	CASSYSWGDQPQHF
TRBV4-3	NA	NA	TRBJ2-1	TGCGCCAGCAGCCAAGCCTCCGGGACTCCGCAGTTCTTC	CASSQASGTPQFF
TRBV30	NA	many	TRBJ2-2	TGTGCCTGGAGTGTACTTAGACCCGCGAACACCGGGGAGCTGTTTTTT	CAWSVLRPANTGELFF
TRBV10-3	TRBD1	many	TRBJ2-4	TGTGCCATCAGAACAAATCCGGGACAGGGGATGTACTTC	CAIRTNPGQGMYF
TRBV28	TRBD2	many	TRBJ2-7	TGTGCCAGCAGTTTACCGGGGGGCTCCTACGAGCAGTACTTC	CASSLPGGSYEQYF
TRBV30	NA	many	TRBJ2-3	TGTGCCTGGAGTGACACAGATACGCAGTATTTT	CAWSDTDTQYF
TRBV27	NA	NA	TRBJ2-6	TGTGCCAGCAGTTCCCTCGACAGCTCTGGGGCCGACGTCCTGACTTTC	CASSSLDSSGADVLTF
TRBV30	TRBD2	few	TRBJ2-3	TGTGCCTGGAGAGCCTGGGGGCCCGGGACTAGCGGGAACACAGATACGCAGTATTTT	CAWRAWGPGTSGNTDTQYF
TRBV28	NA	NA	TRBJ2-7	TGTGCCAGCAGTTTTTCGCTCGAGGACACCGATACCAACTACGAGCAGTACTTC	CASSFSLEDTDTNYEQYF
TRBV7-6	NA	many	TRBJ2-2	TGTGCCAGCAGTCCGGTGGGTCGCACCGGGGAGCTGTTTTTT	CASSPVGRTGELFF